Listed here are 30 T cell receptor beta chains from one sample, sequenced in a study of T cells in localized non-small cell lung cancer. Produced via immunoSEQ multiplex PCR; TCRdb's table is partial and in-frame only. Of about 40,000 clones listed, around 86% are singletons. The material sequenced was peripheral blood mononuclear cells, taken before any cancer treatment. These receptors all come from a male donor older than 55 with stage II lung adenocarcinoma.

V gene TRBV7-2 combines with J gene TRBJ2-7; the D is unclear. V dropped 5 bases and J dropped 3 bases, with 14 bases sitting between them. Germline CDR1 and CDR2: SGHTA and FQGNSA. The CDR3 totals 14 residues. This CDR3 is CASSINGLFYEQYF. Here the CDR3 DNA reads TGTGCCAGCAGCATAAATGGATTATTCTACGAGCAGTACTTC. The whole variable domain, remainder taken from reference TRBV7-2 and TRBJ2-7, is GAGVSQSPSNKVTEKGKDVELRCDPISGHTALYWYRQSLGQGLEFLIYFQGNSAPDKSGLPSDRFSAERTGGSVSTLTIQRTQQEDSAVYLCASSINGLFYEQYFGPGTRLTVT.

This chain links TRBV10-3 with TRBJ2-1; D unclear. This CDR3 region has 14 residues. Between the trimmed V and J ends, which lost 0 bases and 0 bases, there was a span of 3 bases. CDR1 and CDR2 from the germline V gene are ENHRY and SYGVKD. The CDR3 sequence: CAISESASYNEQFF. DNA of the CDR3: TGTGCCATCAGTGAGTCGGCCTCCTACAATGAGCAGTTCTTC.

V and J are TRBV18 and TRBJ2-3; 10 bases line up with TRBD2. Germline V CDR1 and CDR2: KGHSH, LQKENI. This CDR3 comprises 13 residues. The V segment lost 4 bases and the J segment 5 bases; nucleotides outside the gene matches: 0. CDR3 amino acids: CASSRTSGDTQYF. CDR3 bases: TGTGCCAGCTCACGGACTAGCGGAGATACGCAGTATTTT.

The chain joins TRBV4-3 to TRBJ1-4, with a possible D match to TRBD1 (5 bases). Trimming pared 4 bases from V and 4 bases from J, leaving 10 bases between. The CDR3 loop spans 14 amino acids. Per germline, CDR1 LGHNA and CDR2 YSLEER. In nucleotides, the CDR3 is TGCGCCAGCAGCCTCGGGACGGTTAATGAAAAACTGTTTTTT. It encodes CASSLGTVNEKLFF.

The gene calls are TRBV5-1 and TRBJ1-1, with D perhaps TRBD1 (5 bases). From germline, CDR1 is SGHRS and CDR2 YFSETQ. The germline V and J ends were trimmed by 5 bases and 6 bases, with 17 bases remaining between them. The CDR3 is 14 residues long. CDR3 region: CASSSEVRDPEAFF. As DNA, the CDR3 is TGCGCCAGCAGTTCGGAAGTCCGGGACCCTGAAGCTTTCTTT. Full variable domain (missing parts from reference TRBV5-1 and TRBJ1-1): KAGVTQTPRYLIKTRGQQVTLSCSPISGHRSVSWYQQTPGQGLQFLFEYFSETQRNKGNFPGRFSGRQFSNSRSEMNVSTLELGDSALYLCASSSEVRDPEAFFGQGTRLTVV.

The CDR3 sequence: CASSLEEYNEQFF. CDR3 nucleotide sequence: TGTGCCAGCAGCTTAGAGGAGTACAATGAGCAGTTCTTC. The genes are TRBV7-6 and TRBJ2-1; D unresolved. There are 13 residues in the CDR3. Germline loops: CDR1 SGHVS, CDR2 FNYEAQ. The germline V and J ends were trimmed by 1 base and 4 bases, with 5 bases remaining between them.

The CDR3 region is CAWSIRTADTQYF. Written as DNA, the CDR3 is TGTGCCTGGAGTATTAGGACAGCTGATACGCAGTATTTT. The chain employs TRBV30 and TRBJ2-3, with D tentatively TRBD1 (6 bases). V dropped 2 bases and J dropped 6 bases, with 12 bases sitting between them. Germline values: CDR1 GTSNPN, CDR2 SVGIG (reference sequence). The CDR3 is 13 residues long.

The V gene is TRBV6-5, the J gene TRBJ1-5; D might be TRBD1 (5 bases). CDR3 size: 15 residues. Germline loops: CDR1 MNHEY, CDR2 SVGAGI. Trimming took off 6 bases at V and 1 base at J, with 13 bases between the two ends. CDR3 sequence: CASSLSWGSNQPQHF. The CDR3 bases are TGTGCCAGCAGCCTCTCTTGGGGGAGCAATCAGCCCCAGCATTTT.

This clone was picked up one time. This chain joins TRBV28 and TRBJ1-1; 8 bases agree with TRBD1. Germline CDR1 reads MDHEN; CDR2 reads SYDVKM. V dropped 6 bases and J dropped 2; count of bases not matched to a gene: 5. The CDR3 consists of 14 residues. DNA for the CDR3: TGTGCCAGCAGCTACAGGGGGGAAAACACTGAAGCTTTCTTT. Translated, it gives CASSYRGENTEAFF.

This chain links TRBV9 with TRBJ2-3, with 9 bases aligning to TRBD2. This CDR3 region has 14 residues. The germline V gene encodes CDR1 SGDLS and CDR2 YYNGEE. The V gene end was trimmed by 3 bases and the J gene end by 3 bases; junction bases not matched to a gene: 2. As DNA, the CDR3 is TGTGCCAGCAGCGCAGGACTAGCGACAGATACGCAGTATTTT. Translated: CASSAGLATDTQYF.

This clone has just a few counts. In nucleotides, the CDR3 is TGTGCCAGCAGCGTAGGACCAGCGGGCCGCCCCCACGAGCAGTACTTC. Protein sequence: CASSVGPAGRPHEQYF. The rearrangement uses TRBV9 and TRBJ2-7, with D perhaps TRBD2 (6 bases). Trimming took off 0 bases at V and 5 bases at J, with 18 bases between the two ends. CDR1 is SGDLS and CDR2 is YYNGEE in the germline V gene. CDR3 length: 16 residues.

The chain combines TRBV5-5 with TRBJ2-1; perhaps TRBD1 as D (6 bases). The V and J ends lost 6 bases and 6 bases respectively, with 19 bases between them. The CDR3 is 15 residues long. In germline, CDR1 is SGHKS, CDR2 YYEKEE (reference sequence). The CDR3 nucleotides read TGTGCCAGCACCCCGACAGGTACCCTGAGCAATGAGCAGTTCTTC. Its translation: CASTPTGTLSNEQFF. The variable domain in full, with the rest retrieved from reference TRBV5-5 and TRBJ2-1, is DAGVTQSPTHLIKTRGQQVTLRCSPISGHKSVSWYQQVLGQGPQFIFQYYEKEERGRGNFPDRFSARQFPNYSSELNVNALLLGDSALYLCASTPTGTLSNEQFFGPGTRLTVL.

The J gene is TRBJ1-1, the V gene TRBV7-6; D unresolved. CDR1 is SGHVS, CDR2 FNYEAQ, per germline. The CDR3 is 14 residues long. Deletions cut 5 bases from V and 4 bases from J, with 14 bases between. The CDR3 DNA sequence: TGTGCCAGCAGCGCCGACGTGGCGCGCACTGAAGCTTTCTTT. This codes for CASSADVARTEAFF.

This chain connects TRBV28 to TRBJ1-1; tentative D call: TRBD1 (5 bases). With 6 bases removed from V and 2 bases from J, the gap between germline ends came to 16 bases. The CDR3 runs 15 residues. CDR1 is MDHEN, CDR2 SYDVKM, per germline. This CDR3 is CASSSIGAGNTEAFF. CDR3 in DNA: TGTGCCAGCAGCTCTATTGGGGCAGGTAACACTGAAGCTTTCTTT.

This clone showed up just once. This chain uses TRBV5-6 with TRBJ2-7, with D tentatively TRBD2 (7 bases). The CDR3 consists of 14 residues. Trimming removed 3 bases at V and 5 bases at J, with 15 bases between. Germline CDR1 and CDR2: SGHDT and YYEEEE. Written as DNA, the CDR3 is TGTGCCAGCAGCTCCGACGGGGGGCTAAACGAGCAGTACTTC. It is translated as CASSSDGGLNEQYF.

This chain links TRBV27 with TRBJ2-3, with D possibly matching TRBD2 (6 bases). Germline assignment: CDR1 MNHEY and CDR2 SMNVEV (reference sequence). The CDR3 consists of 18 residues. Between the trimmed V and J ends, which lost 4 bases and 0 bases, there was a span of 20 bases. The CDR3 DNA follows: TGTGCCAGCAGTTCCAAAATCCGGGACTTCTTTAGCACAGATACGCAGTATTTT. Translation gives CASSSKIRDFFSTDTQYF.

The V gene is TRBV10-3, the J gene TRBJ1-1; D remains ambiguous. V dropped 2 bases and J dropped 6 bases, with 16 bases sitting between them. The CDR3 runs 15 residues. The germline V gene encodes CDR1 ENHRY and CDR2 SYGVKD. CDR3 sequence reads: CAISEPPQLSSEAFF. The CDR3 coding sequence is TGTGCCATCAGTGAGCCTCCTCAGCTATCATCTGAAGCTTTCTTT.

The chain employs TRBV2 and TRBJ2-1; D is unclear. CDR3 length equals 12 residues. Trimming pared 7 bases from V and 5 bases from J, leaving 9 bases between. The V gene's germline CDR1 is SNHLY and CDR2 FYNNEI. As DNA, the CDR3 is TGTGCCAGCAATGGTCTAGACAATGAGCAGTTCTTC. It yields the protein CASNGLDNEQFF.

The CDR3 protein is CASSSLISTRDEQFF. The CDR3 region has the DNA TGTGCCAGCAGCTCCCTCATATCGACTAGGGATGAGCAGTTCTTC. The chain is built from TRBV7-2 and TRBJ2-1; tentatively, D is TRBD2 (6 bases). Looked up from germline, CDR1 is SGHTA and CDR2 is FQGNSA. Trimming removed 4 bases from V and 8 bases from J, with 18 bases in between. This CDR3 has 15 amino acids.

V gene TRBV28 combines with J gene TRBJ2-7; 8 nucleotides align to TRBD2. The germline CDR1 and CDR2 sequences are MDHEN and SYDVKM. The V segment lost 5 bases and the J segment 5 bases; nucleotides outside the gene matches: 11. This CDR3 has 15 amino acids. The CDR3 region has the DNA TGTGCCAGCAGTCCTCAAGGGACTAGAGGTAACGAGCAGTACTTC. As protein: CASSPQGTRGNEQYF.

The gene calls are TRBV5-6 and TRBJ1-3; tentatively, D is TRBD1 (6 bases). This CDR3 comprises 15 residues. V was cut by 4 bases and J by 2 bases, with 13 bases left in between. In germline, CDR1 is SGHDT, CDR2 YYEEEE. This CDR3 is CASSGRGAAGNTIYF. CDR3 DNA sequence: TGTGCCAGCAGCGGACGGGGGGCTGCTGGAAACACCATATATTTT.

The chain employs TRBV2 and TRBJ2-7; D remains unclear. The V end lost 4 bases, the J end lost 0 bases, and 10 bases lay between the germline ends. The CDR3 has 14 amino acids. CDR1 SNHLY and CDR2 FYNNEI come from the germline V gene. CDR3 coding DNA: TGTGCCAGCAGTGGGCTACCTCACTCCTACGAGCAGTACTTC. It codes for CASSGLPHSYEQYF.

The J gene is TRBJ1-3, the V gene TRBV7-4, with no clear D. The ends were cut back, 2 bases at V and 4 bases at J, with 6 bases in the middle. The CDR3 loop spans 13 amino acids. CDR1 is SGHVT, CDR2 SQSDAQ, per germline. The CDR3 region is CASSLTNGNTIYF. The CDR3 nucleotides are TGTGCCAGCAGCTTAACGAACGGAAACACCATATATTTT.

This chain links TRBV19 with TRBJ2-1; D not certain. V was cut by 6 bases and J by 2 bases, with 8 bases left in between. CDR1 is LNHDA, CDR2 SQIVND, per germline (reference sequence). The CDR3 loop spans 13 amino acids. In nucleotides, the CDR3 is TGTGCCAGTAGCTCCCAGGCCTACAATGAGCAGTTCTTC. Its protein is CASSSQAYNEQFF.

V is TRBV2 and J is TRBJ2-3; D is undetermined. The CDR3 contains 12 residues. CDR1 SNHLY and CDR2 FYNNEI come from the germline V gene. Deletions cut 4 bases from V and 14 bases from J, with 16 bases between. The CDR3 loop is CASSGTETPMYF. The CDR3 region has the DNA TGTGCCAGCAGTGGCACCGAGACCCCCATGTATTTT.

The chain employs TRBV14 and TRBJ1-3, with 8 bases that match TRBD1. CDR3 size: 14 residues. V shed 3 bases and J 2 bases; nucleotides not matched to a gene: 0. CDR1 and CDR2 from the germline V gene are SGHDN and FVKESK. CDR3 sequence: CASSQGQAGNTIYF. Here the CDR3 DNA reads TGTGCCAGCAGCCAGGGACAGGCTGGAAACACCATATATTTT.

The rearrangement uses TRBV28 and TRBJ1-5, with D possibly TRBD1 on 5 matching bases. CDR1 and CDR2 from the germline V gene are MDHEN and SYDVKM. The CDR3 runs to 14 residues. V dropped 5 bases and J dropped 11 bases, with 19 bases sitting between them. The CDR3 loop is CASSPGRLGGAQHF. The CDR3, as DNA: TGTGCCAGCAGTCCGGGACGCCTTGGGGGAGCCCAGCATTTT.

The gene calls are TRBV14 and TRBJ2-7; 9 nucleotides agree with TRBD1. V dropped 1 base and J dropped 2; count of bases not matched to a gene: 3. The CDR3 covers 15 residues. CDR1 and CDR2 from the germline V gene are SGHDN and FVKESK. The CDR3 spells CASSQGTGDAYEQYF. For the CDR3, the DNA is TGTGCCAGCAGCCAAGGGACAGGGGACGCCTACGAGCAGTACTTC.

The CDR3 DNA follows: TGTGCCAGCAGCGTAGAAGTCGGGGATCGGCCCGGATCACCCCTCCACTTT. Translation: CASSVEVGDRPGSPLHF. The chain links TRBV9 to TRBJ1-6; no reliable D call. The CDR3 contains 17 residues. The V end lost 0 bases, the J end lost 10 bases, and 20 bases lay between the germline ends. Germline CDR1 and CDR2: SGDLS and YYNGEE.

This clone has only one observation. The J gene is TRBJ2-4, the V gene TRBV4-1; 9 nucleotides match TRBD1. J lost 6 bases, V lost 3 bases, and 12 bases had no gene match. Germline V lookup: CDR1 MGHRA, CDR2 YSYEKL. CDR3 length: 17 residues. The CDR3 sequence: CASSQNLQGARVNIQYF. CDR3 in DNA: TGCGCCAGCAGCCAGAATTTACAGGGGGCGCGAGTAAACATTCAGTACTTC.